This T cell receptor (beta chain) was documented in a study of T-cell reconstitution after alpha-beta-depleted transplantation in children. Study-level points and caveats: Reportedly, alpha-beta T cells present about two months post-transplant originated from several hundred expanded clones of graft origin.

Unique molecular identifiers tagged the TCRbeta library. TCRdb re-called the PCR reads through MiXCR, storing one row per CDR3 protein. Among about 300,000 distinct CDR3 sequences listed, 10% were seen once. This clonotype was counted only a few times. The antigen is not known. The germline gives CDR1 KGHSH, CDR2 LQKENI. Trimming took off 1 base at V and 0 bases at J, with 7 bases between the two ends. This CDR3 region has 16 residues. The starting material was PBMCs, obtained before TCRalphabeta/CD19-depleted stem cell transplant. The rearrangement uses TRBV18 and TRBJ2-6; no clear D gene. The origin of this receptor is a boy younger than two with acute myeloid leukemia, due to receive a stem cell transplant. This CDR3 is CASSPLEYSGANVLTF. In DNA, the CDR3 is TGTGCCAGCTCACCACTGGAGTACTCTGGGGCCAACGTCCTGACTTTC.